This TCR beta chain stems from a study of cytomegalovirus exposure and HLA in healthy donors. Study overall: For the approximately 360 genotyped donors, around 76% fell within the Caucasian-associated ancestry cluster.

Study observations and caveats: Listed as cytomegalovirus-associated were 170 or so TCR beta chains. According to an earlier analysis, most TCR beta V segments yielded productive rearrangements about 90% or about 30% of the time.

The V gene lost 10 bases and the J gene lost 0 bases, with 16 bases spanning the gap. The CDR3 extends over 14 amino acids. The germline V gene encodes CDR1 MNHEY and CDR2 SVGAGI. As to this clone: Antigen: not known.

With 60 Vbeta and 13 Jbeta primers, the PCR was carried out. Sequencing was performed with immunoSEQ multiplex PCR; in TCRdb, only in-frame clones are kept and a portion is missing. The repertoire consists of around 100,000 clones, with 65% to 90% occurring once and the leading ten covering roughly 3.5%. What was sequenced was PBMCs. The V gene is TRBV6-5, the J gene TRBJ2-7, with a weak D call TRBD1 (6 bases). The TCR originated in a man aged 25-45 years in good health and CMV-seropositive. CDR3 in DNA: TGTGCCACTCGCTCGACAGGAAACTCCTACGAGCAGTACTTC. It yields the protein CATRSTGNSYEQYF.